The 4 T cell receptor beta chains reported below all come from one sample, sequenced in a study of response to subunit inactivated influenza vaccine. TCRdb reprocessed the RT-PCR reads with MiXCR, giving one entry per CDR3 protein. Of 710,000 or so distinct CDR3 sequences listed, about a sixth were seen once; the top ten hold roughly 10%. The sample was PBMCs from blood, taken about 12 days after vaccination. All receptors come from a man aged 50-60 years who received an inactivated influenza vaccine.

The rearrangement joins TRBV6-5 to TRBJ2-1; D is uncertain. The CDR3 is 15 residues long. Germline CDR1 is MNHEY and CDR2 is SVGAGI. The germline V and J ends were trimmed by 2 bases and 2 bases, with 10 bases remaining between them. CDR3 sequence (DNA): TGTGCCAGCAGTTACATAGGGAATACCTACAATGAGCAGTTCTTC. Protein: CASSYIGNTYNEQFF.

The V gene is TRBV6-5, the J gene TRBJ2-5, with 8 positions matching TRBD2. The germline CDR1 and CDR2 sequences are MNHEY and SVGAGI. The CDR3 spans 15 residues. J gave up 5 bases and V 2 bases, and 7 bases lay outside the gene matches. The CDR3 loop reads CASSYGAGGMETQYF. The DNA for the CDR3 is TGTGCCAGCAGTTACGGCGCGGGAGGTATGGAGACCCAGTACTTC.

CDR3 loop: CASSGPGGGQFF. For the CDR3, the DNA is TGTGCCAGCAGCGGCCCTGGAGGGGGTCAGTTCTTC. The chain employs TRBV9 and TRBJ2-1; D possibly uses TRBD1 or TRBD2 (6 bases each). V lost 3 bases and J 13 bases, leaving 14 bases between the germline ends. Germline CDR1 is SGDLS and CDR2 is YYNGEE. This CDR3 contains 12 residues.

This clonotype was seen more than once but under ten times. The rearrangement uses TRBV6-6 and TRBJ1-1, with D possibly being TRBD1 (6 bases). The V and J ends lost 7 bases and 6 bases respectively, with 15 bases between them. Germline V gene sequence: CDR1 MNHNY, CDR2 SVGAGI (reference sequence). The CDR3 contains 13 residues. CDR3 loop: CASNEGGRPEAFF. CDR3 coding DNA: TGTGCCAGCAACGAAGGGGGGAGGCCTGAAGCTTTCTTT.